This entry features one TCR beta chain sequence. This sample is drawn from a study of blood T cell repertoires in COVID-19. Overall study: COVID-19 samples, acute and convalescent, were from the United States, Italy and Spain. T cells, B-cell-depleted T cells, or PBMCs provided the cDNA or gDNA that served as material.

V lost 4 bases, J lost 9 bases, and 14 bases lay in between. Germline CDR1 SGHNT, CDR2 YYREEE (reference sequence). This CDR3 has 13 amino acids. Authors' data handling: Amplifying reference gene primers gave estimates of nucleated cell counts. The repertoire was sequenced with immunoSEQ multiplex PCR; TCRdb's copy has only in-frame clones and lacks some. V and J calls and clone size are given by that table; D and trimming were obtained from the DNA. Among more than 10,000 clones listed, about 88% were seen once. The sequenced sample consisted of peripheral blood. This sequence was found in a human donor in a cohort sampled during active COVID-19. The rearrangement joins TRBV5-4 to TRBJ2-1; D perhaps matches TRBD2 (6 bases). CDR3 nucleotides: TGTGCCAGCAGCCGCCCTCGGGACTCTGAGCAGTTCTTC. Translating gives CASSRPRDSEQFF.